The present entry profiles one T cell receptor (beta chain) with its context. V gave up 5 bases and J gave up 4 bases; unmatched junction bases: 0. The CDR3 has 12 amino acids. This entry is derived from a study of blood T cell repertoires in COVID-19. Only in-frame clones appear in the TCRdb table, and some are missing; sequencing was by immunoSEQ multiplex PCR. The table shows a few hundred thousand clones, with around 92% occurring only once. The sequencing input was peripheral blood. This TCR was sampled from a woman between 25 and 40 years old with COVID-19, enrolled during active disease. The chain joins TRBV12-3 or TRBV12-4 to TRBJ1-1; the match to TRBD1 covers 8 bases. CDR3 DNA sequence: TGTGCCAGCAGTGACAGGGGCACTGAAGCTTTCTTT. This gives the protein CASSDRGTEAFF.